This T cell receptor beta chain was recorded in a study of T cell clonality in common variable immunodeficiency. Germline loops: CDR1 DFQATT, CDR2 SNEGSKA (reference sequence). The CDR3 sequence is 14 residues long. V was pared by 1 base and J by 3 bases, with 12 bases between. Here immunoSEQ multiplex PCR was the method, and the copy in TCRdb shows in-frame clones only, minus some. The sample has approximately 58,000 clones, none seen only once. This clone was counted at least ten times. The read finishes 3 residues shy of the CDR3 end, and the germline J gene is used to complete it. This TCR derives from a person aged 18 to 70 in good health. Sequencing was carried out using peripheral blood mononuclear cells. This rearrangement joins TRBV20-1 to TRBJ1-1; D ambiguous. CDR3 DNA (partial): TGCAGTGCTAGAGTACGAGGGTTCGACACTGAA. This gives the protein CSARVRGFDTE. In full, the CDR3 is CSARVRGFDTEAFF.